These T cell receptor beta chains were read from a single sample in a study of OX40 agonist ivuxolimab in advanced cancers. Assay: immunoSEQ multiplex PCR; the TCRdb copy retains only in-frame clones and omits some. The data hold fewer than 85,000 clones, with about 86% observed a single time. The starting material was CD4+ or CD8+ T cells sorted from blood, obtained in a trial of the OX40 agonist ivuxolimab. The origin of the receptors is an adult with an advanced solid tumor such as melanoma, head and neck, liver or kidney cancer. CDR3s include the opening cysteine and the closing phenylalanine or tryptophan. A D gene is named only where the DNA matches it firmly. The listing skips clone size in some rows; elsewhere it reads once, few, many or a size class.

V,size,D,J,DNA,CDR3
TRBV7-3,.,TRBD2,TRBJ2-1,TGTGCCAGCAGCCCAGGGGTGGGGCTAGCGGGGTACAATGAGCAGTTCTTC,CASSPGVGLAGYNEQFF
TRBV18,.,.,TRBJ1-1,TGTGCCAGCTCACCACCTCCGGCCGTGAACACTGAAGCTTTCTTT,CASSPPPAVNTEAFF
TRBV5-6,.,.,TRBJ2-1,TGTGCCAGCAGCTTGGGGCGCAATGAGCAGTTCTTC,CASSLGRNEQFF
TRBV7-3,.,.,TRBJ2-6,TGTGCCAGCAGCTTAGCCGCGAGCTCTGGGGCCAACGTCCTGACTTTC,CASSLAASSGANVLTF
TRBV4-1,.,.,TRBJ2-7,TGCGCCAGCAGCCCGGGGGTAAAGTACGAGCAGTACTTC,CASSPGVKYEQYF
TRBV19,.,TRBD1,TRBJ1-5,TGTGCCAGTAGTCCGGGACAGGGGAGCAATCAGCCCCAGCATTTT,CASSPGQGSNQPQHF
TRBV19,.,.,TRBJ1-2,TGTGCCAGTAACCCATCCGTTAACTATGGCTACACCTTC,CASNPSVNYGYTF
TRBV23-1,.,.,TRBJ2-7,TGCGCCAGCAATAGGGGGGGACAAAGGTGGTACGAGCAGTACTTC,CASNRGGQRWYEQYF
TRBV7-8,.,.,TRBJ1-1,TGTGCCAGCAGCTGGGGGCAGAACACTGAAGCTTTCTTT,CASSWGQNTEAFF
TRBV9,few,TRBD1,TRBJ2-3,TGTGCCAGCAGCCTGGGACAGGGAGGAGATACGCAGTATTTT,CASSLGQGGDTQYF
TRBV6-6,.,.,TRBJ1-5,TGTGCCAGCAGTTCCCGGAGACCGGAGCCCCAGCATTTT,CASSSRRPEPQHF
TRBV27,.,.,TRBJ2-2,TGTGCCAGCAGTGCCTCAGGGAGGAACACCGGGGAGCTGTTTTTT,CASSASGRNTGELFF
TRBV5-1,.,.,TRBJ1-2,TGCGCCAGCACTCGTCAGGGGAACGGAGGCTACACCTTC,CASTRQGNGGYTF
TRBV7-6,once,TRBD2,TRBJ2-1,TGTGCCAGCAGCTCTAGCGGGAGGATGTACAATGAGCAGTTCTTC,CASSSSGRMYNEQFF
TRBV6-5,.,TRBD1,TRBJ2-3,TGTGCCAGCAGTTACGGGCAGGGGGCCCCTAAATGGTATTTT,CASSYGQGAPKWYF
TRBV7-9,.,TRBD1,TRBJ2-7,TGTGCCAGCAGCTTAGCCGGACAGGGGTCAGGGGAGCAGTACTTC,CASSLAGQGSGEQYF
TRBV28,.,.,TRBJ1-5,TGTGCCAGCACCCTTCGGACAGGCAATCAGCCCCAGCATTTT,CASTLRTGNQPQHF
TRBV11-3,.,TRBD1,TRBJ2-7,TGTGCCAGCAGCGCCCGGGACAGGCCCTACGAGCAGTACTTC,CASSARDRPYEQYF
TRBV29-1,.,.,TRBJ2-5,TGCAGCGTTGAAGTCGTCAATGGGGGGGCCGAGGAGACCCAGTACTTC,CSVEVVNGGAEETQYF
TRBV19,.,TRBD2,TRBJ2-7,TGTGCCAGTAGTATACTGGTAGCGGGAGGGGCCTACGAGCAGTACTTC,CASSILVAGGAYEQYF
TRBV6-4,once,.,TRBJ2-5,TGTGCCAGCAGTGACTCTTCGGAAACCCAGTACTTC,CASSDSSETQYF
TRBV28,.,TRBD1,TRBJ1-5,TGTGCCACCTACCCAGGGACAGGGGGAAATCAGCCCCAGCATTTT,CATYPGTGGNQPQHF
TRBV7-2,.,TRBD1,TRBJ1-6,TGTGCCAGCAGCGATCAAACAGGGGATAATTCACCCCTCCACTTT,CASSDQTGDNSPLHF
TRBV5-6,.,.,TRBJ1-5,TGTGCCAGCAGCTTTGGCCGGACAGCCGATCAGCCCCAGCATTTT,CASSFGRTADQPQHF
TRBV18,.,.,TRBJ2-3,TGTGCCAGCTCACCTAACACAGATACGCAGTATTTT,CASSPNTDTQYF
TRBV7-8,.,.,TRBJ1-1,TGTGCCAGCAGTCGCCGGGAAGAAGCTTTCTTT,CASSRREEAFF
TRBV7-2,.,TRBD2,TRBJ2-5,TGTGCCAGCAGCTTAATCGGGACTAGCGGGGGGGGCGAGACCCAGTACTTC,CASSLIGTSGGGETQYF
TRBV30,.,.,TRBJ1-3,TGTGCCTGGGCGCCGGGGAGGGGCGGAGGAAACACCATATATTTT,CAWAPGRGGGNTIYF
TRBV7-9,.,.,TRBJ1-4,TGTGCCAGCAGCTTAACCCCCGGGACCCCCAATGAAAAACTGTTTTTT,CASSLTPGTPNEKLFF
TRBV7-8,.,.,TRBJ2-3,TGTGCCAGCAGCTTAGACGGAGCGGGCAGGAGCACAGATACGCAGTATTTT,CASSLDGAGRSTDTQYF
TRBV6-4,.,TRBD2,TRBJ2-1,TGTGCCACTCGGACTAGCGGGGGGTACAATGAGCAGTTCTTC,CATRTSGGYNEQFF
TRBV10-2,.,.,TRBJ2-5,TGCGCCAGCACCCCCCGGGACGGGGAGACCCAGTACTTC,CASTPRDGETQYF
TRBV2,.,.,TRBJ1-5,TGTGCCAGCAAGCAGGTTCTGGGCAATCAGCCCCAGCATTTT,CASKQVLGNQPQHF
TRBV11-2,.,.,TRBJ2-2,TGTGCCAGCAGTTCGAGGGGAGATGCGAACACCGGGGAGCTGTTTTTT,CASSSRGDANTGELFF
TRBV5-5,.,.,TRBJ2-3,TGTGCCAGCAGCTTTCCCGGGACACACCGCACAGATACGCAGTATTTT,CASSFPGTHRTDTQYF
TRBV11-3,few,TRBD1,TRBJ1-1,TGTGCCAGCAGCAAGGGACAGGGGAACACTGAAGCTTTCTTT,CASSKGQGNTEAFF
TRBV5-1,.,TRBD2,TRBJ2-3,TGCGCCAGCAGCTTGGACCCGACTAGCGGAAGCACAGATACGCAGTATTTT,CASSLDPTSGSTDTQYF
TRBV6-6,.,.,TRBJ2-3,TGTGCCAGCAGTCCCCCCTCAGGGGCAGATACGCAGTATTTT,CASSPPSGADTQYF
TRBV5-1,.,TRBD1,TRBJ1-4,TGCGCCAGCAGCTTGGTGGTGACAGGGGCGAGTGAAAAACTGTTTTTT,CASSLVVTGASEKLFF
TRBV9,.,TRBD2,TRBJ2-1,TGTGCCAGCAGCGTAAGACTAGCGGGAGGAGGAAATGAGCAGTTCTTC,CASSVRLAGGGNEQFF
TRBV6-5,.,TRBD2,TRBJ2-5,TGTGCCAGCAGTTACTACGGTAGCGGGGCCTTCGGGACCCAGTACTTC,CASSYYGSGAFGTQYF
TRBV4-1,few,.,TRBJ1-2,TGCGCCAGCAGCCAAGTTGTATCCTTTGGAGCTAACTATGGCTACACCTTC,CASSQVVSFGANYGYTF
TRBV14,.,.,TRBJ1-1,TGTGCCAGCAGCCCCGGGACTGAAGCTTTCTTT,CASSPGTEAFF
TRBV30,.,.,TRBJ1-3,TGTGCCTGGAGTCTCCTGTCTAGGTACTCTGGAAACACCATATATTTT,CAWSLLSRYSGNTIYF
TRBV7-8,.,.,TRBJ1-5,TGTGCCAGCAGCTTAGGGACAGCCCGGGGGCCCCAGCATTTT,CASSLGTARGPQHF